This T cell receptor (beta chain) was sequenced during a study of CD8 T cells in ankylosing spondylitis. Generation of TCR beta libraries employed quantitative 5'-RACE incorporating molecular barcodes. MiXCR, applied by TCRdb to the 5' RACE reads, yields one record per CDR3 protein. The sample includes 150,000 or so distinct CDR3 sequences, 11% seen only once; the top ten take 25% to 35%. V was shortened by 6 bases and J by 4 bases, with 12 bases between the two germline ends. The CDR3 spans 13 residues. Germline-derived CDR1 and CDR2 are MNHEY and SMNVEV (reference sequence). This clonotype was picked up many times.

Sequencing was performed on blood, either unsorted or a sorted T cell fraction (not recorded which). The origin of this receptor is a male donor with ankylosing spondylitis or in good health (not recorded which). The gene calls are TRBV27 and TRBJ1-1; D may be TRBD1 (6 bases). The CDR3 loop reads CASSREGGTEAFF. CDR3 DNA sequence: TGTGCCAGCAGCCGAGAGGGGGGCACTGAAGCTTTCTTT.